What follows are 19 T cell receptor beta chains derived from one specimen sequenced in a study of blood T cells in healthy people across ages. The use of a sample-barcoded 5' primer and a J-beta primer mix characterized a second PCR of about 7 to 12 cycles. TCRdb re-derived calls from the 5' RACE reads in MiXCR, one entry per CDR3 protein. The data hold about 800,000 distinct CDR3 sequences, with 58% observed a single time. Sequenced: blood. These receptor sequences come from a man aged 25-45 years in good health.

This rearrangement joins TRBV5-1 to TRBJ2-5, with D possibly being TRBD1 (5 bases). The end of the DNA is better explained by TRBJ2-7, so the J call may be wrong. Germline V gene lookup returns CDR1 SGHRS and CDR2 YFSETQ. This CDR3 spans 14 amino acids. The chain's CDR3 is CASSLGTGVHEQYF. CDR3 bases: TGCGCCAGCAGCTTGGGAACAGGAGTGCACGAGCAGTACTTC.

This rearrangement joins TRBV21-1 to TRBJ2-3; no check of the table's D call, TRBD1, against the DNA was made. TRBV21-1 is classified as a pseudogene. This CDR3 region has 20 residues. The CDR3 DNA is TGTGCCAGCAGCAACCCTATTTCCCGGGACAGACCGACTAGCACAGATACGCAGTATTTT. Amino acids: CASSNPISRDRPTSTDTQYF.

This chain uses TRBV20-1 with TRBJ2-1; 7 nucleotides agree with TRBD2. Gene TRBJ2-7 matches the end of the DNA better, so the J call may be wrong. Germline assignment: CDR1 DFQATT and CDR2 SNEGSKA (reference sequence). This CDR3 comprises 17 residues. In DNA form, the CDR3 reads TGCAGTGCCCAGGGCGGGGGATTTCAGAGCTCCTACAATGAGCAGTACTTC. Translating it yields CSAQGGGFQSSYNEQYF.

This clonotype has a single count. The CDR3 bases are TGTGCCAGCAGTTTAGGGGGCGGGACCATCAATGAGCAGTTCTTC. Translated, it gives CASSLGGGTINEQFF. V usage is TRBV28 and J usage is TRBJ2-1; D is perhaps TRBD1 or TRBD2 (6 bases each). Germline CDR1 reads MDHEN; CDR2 reads SYDVKM. The germline V and J ends were trimmed by 2 bases and 6 bases, with 14 bases remaining between them. The CDR3 has 15 residues.

The count of this clonotype is one. The chain combines TRBV6-2 or TRBV6-3 with TRBJ2-2; D is unresolved. The CDR3 contains 15 residues. Germline-derived CDR1 and CDR2 are MNHEY and SVGEGT. Trimming shortened V by 8 bases and J by 4 bases, and 17 bases separated the two germline ends. The CDR3 is CASGMLWLGTGELFF. The CDR3 DNA is TGTGCCAGCGGTATGCTTTGGCTCGGCACCGGGGAGCTGTTTTTT.

The chain recombines TRBV5-1 with TRBJ2-1; 9 nucleotides line up with TRBD2. V was pared by 6 bases and J by 8 bases, with 12 bases of the junction left unmatched. Germline V gene sequence: CDR1 SGHRS, CDR2 YFSETQ. The CDR3 covers 15 residues. The CDR3 DNA reads TGCGCCAGCATCAAAGTAGCGGGAGCTAGAGATGAGCAGTTCTTC. It yields the protein CASIKVAGARDEQFF. The complete variable domain, with remaining parts taken from reference TRBV5-1 and TRBJ2-1, reads KAGVTQTPRYLIKTRGQQVTLSCSPISGHRSVSWYQQTPGQGLQFLFEYFSETQRNKGNFPGRFSGRQFSNSRSEMNVSTLELGDSALYLCASIKVAGARDEQFFGPGTRLTVL.

The rearrangement joins TRBV4-3 to TRBJ2-5, with D uncertain. Germline V gene lookup returns CDR1 LGHNA and CDR2 YSLEER. The CDR3 contains 14 residues. V dropped 3 bases and J dropped 1 base, with 9 bases sitting between them. CDR3 sequence: CASSHRLFQETQYF. The CDR3 nucleotides are TGCGCCAGCAGCCATCGACTCTTCCAAGAGACCCAGTACTTC.

The genes are TRBV28 and TRBJ2-3; D could derive from TRBD1 or TRBD2 (6 bases each). This CDR3 contains 16 residues. Per the germline V gene, CDR1 is MDHEN and CDR2 is SYDVKM. Deletions cut 6 bases from V and 0 bases from J, with 16 bases between. The chain's CDR3 is CASRMGGSASTDTQYF. The DNA for the CDR3 is TGTGCCAGCAGGATGGGGGGCAGCGCTAGCACAGATACGCAGTATTTT.

The chain is built from TRBV28 and TRBJ2-7; the match to TRBD2 covers 7 bases. The CDR3 covers 16 residues. Germline CDR1 is MDHEN and CDR2 is SYDVKM. V dropped 7 bases and J dropped 2; count of bases not matched to a gene: 14. The CDR3 DNA reads TGTGCCAGCATCTCCGTCGGGGGGAGTGAGGCCTACGAGCAGTACTTC. Translating gives CASISVGGSEAYEQYF.

Of note for this clonotype: At one end the junction does not follow the germline gene, possibly because of a read error. In DNA form, the CDR3 reads TGTGCCAGCAATTACCGGACAGGCCGTAATCAGCCCCAGCATTTT. Protein: CASNYRTGRNQPQHF. This chain uses TRBV6-2 or TRBV6-3 with TRBJ1-5, with TRBD1 matching over 7 bases. Germline V gene lookup returns CDR1 MNHEY and CDR2 SVGEGT. This CDR3 has 15 residues.

This sequence joins TRBV28 and TRBJ2-7, with TRBD1 matching over 11 bases. The trim removed 6 bases at V and 2 bases at J, leaving 12 bases unmatched. The CDR3 has 17 residues. CDR1 MDHEN and CDR2 SYDVKM come from the germline V gene. CDR3 coding DNA: TGTGCCAGCAGCTCCCTCCCCGCGGGACAGGGGGCCTACGAGCAGTACTTC. This gives the protein CASSSLPAGQGAYEQYF.

The chain carries TRBV28 and TRBJ2-7; a weak D match, TRBD1 (5 bases). Germline V gene data show CDR1 as MDHEN and CDR2 as SYDVKM. The length of the CDR3 is 13 residues. The germline V and J ends were trimmed by 11 bases and 7 bases, with 21 bases remaining between them. The CDR3 DNA reads TGTGCCGGCCAGGGCGGTCCTGCGAGGGAGCAGTACTTC. This gives the protein CAGQGGPAREQYF.

The V call is TRBV29-1, the J call TRBJ2-7; TRBD2 matches 9 bases. CDR3 length equals 15 residues. Looked up from germline, CDR1 is SQVTM and CDR2 is ANQGSEA. J was trimmed by 7 bases and V by 4 bases; bases with no gene match: 14. The CDR3 DNA reads as TGCAGCGTTGTAGCCCTTGGCGGGAGGGTCGATGAGCAGTACTTC. It translates to CSVVALGGRVDEQYF.

V usage is TRBV7-9 and J usage is TRBJ1-1, with D possibly being TRBD1 (5 bases). V lost 1 base and J 12 bases, leaving 9 bases between the germline ends. CDR1 SEHNR and CDR2 FQNEAQ come from the germline V gene (reference sequence). The CDR3 consists of 11 residues. The CDR3 DNA follows: TGTGCCAGCAGCTTAGATCGGACAACTTTCTTT. Translated: CASSLDRTTFF.

The rearrangement uses TRBV4-3 and TRBJ2-5; 9 bases line up with TRBD1. The CDR3 extends over 15 amino acids. With 3 bases clipped from V and 5 bases from J, the junction kept 7 bases outside the gene matches. Looked up from germline, CDR1 is LGHNA and CDR2 is YSLEER. CDR3 residues: CASSQMTGGGETQYF. CDR3 DNA: TGCGCCAGCAGCCAGATGACAGGGGGGGGGGAGACCCAGTACTTC.

This clonotype was observed a few times. V usage is TRBV7-2 and J usage is TRBJ2-6; D uncertain. Trimming removed 3 bases from V and 3 bases from J, with 6 bases in between. CDR1 and CDR2 (germline): SGHTA, FQGNSA. This CDR3 has 14 amino acids. The CDR3 loop is CASSFNRGANVLTF. The CDR3 coding sequence is TGTGCCAGCAGCTTTAATCGTGGGGCCAACGTCCTGACTTTC. The variable domain in full, with the rest retrieved from reference TRBV7-2 and TRBJ2-6, is GAGVSQSPSNKVTEKGKDVELRCDPISGHTALYWYRQSLGQGLEFLIYFQGNSAPDKSGLPSDRFSAERTGGSVSTLTIQRTQQEDSAVYLCASSFNRGANVLTFGAGSRLTVL.

The chain carries TRBV4-2 and TRBJ1-2, with D perhaps TRBD1 (5 bases). The length of the CDR3 is 16 residues. V lost 0 bases to trimming and J lost 5 bases, with 16 bases between them. CDR1 and CDR2 from the germline V gene are LGHNA and YNFKEQ. CDR3 amino acids: CASSQDWGGARYGYTF. The CDR3 bases are TGTGCCAGCAGCCAAGATTGGGGAGGGGCGAGATATGGCTACACCTTC.

This rearrangement joins TRBV7-2 to TRBJ1-1, with D uncertain. The CDR3 runs 14 residues. Germline CDR1 reads SGHTA; CDR2 reads FQGNSA. Trimming stripped 3 bases from V and 6 bases from J, with 14 bases between. CDR3 nucleotide sequence: TGTGCCAGCAGCTTTACCACGGGTCGGGCTGAAGCTTTCTTT. Its protein is CASSFTTGRAEAFF.

This clonotype is a singleton in its sample. V usage is TRBV19 and J usage is TRBJ2-1; D is unclear. V was cut by 2 bases and J by 7 bases, with 9 bases left in between. CDR1 and CDR2 from the germline V gene are LNHDA and SQIVND (reference sequence). This CDR3 has 13 amino acids. The CDR3 region has the DNA TGTGCCAGTAGTATACAGGAACGGAATGAGCAGTTCTTC. Residues: CASSIQERNEQFF.